The 30 T cell receptor beta chains presented below share a single source sample, sequenced in a study of blood T cell repertoires in COVID-19. The method was immunoSEQ multiplex PCR; TCRdb's version includes in-frame clones alone and lacks a portion of them. Of about 130,000 clones in the sample, around 88% were seen once. What was sequenced was peripheral blood. These receptors came from a man between 50 and 59 years old with acute or convalescent COVID-19.

The chain is built from TRBV6-5 and TRBJ2-6, with D tentatively TRBD1 (6 bases). Germline V lookup: CDR1 MNHEY, CDR2 SVGAGI. This CDR3 is 15 amino acids long. V lost 4 bases and J 2 bases, leaving 9 bases between the germline ends. CDR3: CASSLQGTGANVLTF. For the CDR3, the DNA is TGTGCCAGCAGTTTGCAGGGGACTGGGGCCAACGTCCTGACTTTC.

A few counts support this clone. This chain joins TRBV3-1 (or the pseudogene TRBV3-2) and TRBJ1-2; unclear D gene. The CDR3 covers 15 residues. V gave up 3 bases and J gave up 2 bases, with 13 bases separating them. From germline, CDR1 is LGHDT and CDR2 YNNKEL (reference sequence). CDR3 nucleotides: TGTGCCAGCAGCCAGGCGGGGATTTTCAACTATGGCTACACCTTC. Translated, it gives CASSQAGIFNYGYTF.

The chain uses TRBV6-5 and TRBJ2-1; 11 positions agree with TRBD2. The length of the CDR3 is 15 residues. J was trimmed by 7 bases and V by 6 bases; bases with no gene match: 8. Germline CDR1 and CDR2: MNHEY and SVGAGI. The CDR3 here is CASRPSGLAGNEQFF. In DNA form, the CDR3 reads TGTGCCAGCAGACCCTCCGGACTAGCGGGTAATGAGCAGTTCTTC.

This chain connects TRBV2 to TRBJ1-1, with D unclear. Trimming cost V 7 bases and J 3 bases, with 12 bases left between them. This CDR3 has 13 amino acids. Germline V gene data show CDR1 as SNHLY and CDR2 as FYNNEI. CDR3 DNA sequence: TGTGCCAGCACTCGGGAGCAGGACACTGAAGCTTTCTTT. Translating gives CASTREQDTEAFF.

V usage is TRBV11-2 and J usage is TRBJ1-3; 10 nucleotides match TRBD1. The J segment lost 4 bases and the V segment lost 4 bases, leaving 10 bases of the junction unmatched. CDR1 and CDR2 (germline): SGHAT, FQNNGV. CDR3 length equals 17 residues. CDR3 sequence (DNA): TGTGCCAGCAGCTCGCGTCTGACAGGGGGCTCGGGAAACACCATATATTTT. This encodes CASSSRLTGGSGNTIYF.

The V and J genes are TRBV28 and TRBJ2-3; a possible D gene is TRBD2 (6 bases). V was clipped by 7 bases and J by 0 bases, with 11 bases between them. In germline, CDR1 is MDHEN, CDR2 SYDVKM. The CDR3 runs to 14 residues. The CDR3 DNA follows: TGTGCCAGCAAGGAGGGCGGAAGCACAGATACGCAGTATTTT. Protein sequence: CASKEGGSTDTQYF.

This chain links TRBV5-4 with TRBJ2-3; D is unresolved. Between the trimmed V and J ends, which lost 4 bases and 2 bases, there was a span of 20 bases. Germline V lookup: CDR1 SGHNT, CDR2 YYREEE (reference sequence). The CDR3 runs to 17 residues. In DNA form, the CDR3 reads TGTGCCAGCAGCAAACTGTCCGGTTCCGCTTCCACAGATACGCAGTATTTT. This gives the protein CASSKLSGSASTDTQYF.

V usage is TRBV11-2 and J usage is TRBJ1-1, with D maybe TRBD1 (6 bases). The V end lost 4 bases, the J end lost 7 bases, and 16 bases lay between the germline ends. The germline gives CDR1 SGHAT, CDR2 FQNNGV. This CDR3 region has 14 residues. CDR3 sequence (DNA): TGTGCCAGCAGCTCACATCAGGGGTTCGGTGAAGCTTTCTTT. It yields the protein CASSSHQGFGEAFF.

The V and J genes are TRBV5-5 and TRBJ2-5; 7 nucleotides line up with TRBD2. The trim removed 3 bases at V and 9 bases at J, leaving 11 bases unmatched. Germline V gene lookup returns CDR1 SGHKS and CDR2 YYEKEE (reference sequence). The CDR3 is 14 amino acids. CDR3 sequence reads: CASSSLGASGAQYF. CDR3 coding DNA: TGTGCCAGCAGCTCGCTCGGGGCTAGCGGAGCCCAGTACTTC.

With regard to this clone: The junction departs from germline at one end; a sequencing error may be responsible. This chain joins TRBV29-1 and TRBJ2-1, with D maybe TRBD1 (5 bases). Germline CDR1 is SQVTM and CDR2 is ANQGSEA. The CDR3 covers 12 residues. This CDR3 is CSVDGGQLPGLF. The CDR3 DNA reads TGCAGCGTTGACGGCGGCCAGCTACCAGGGCTCTTC.

As regards this clone: Germline is not matched at one junction end, which may reflect a read error. J is TRBJ2-5 and V is TRBV5-1, with 7 bases fitting TRBD1. Germline V gene lookup returns CDR1 SGHRS and CDR2 YFSETQ. CDR3 size: 15 residues. The CDR3 DNA follows: TGCGCCAGCAGCTTGGGTGATGCAGGGGGAGAGGCCCAGTACTTC. This gives the protein CASSLGDAGGEAQYF.

The chain is built from TRBV28 and TRBJ1-6; unclear D gene. CDR1 and CDR2 (germline): MDHEN, SYDVKM. The CDR3 covers 14 residues. The ends were cut back, 3 bases at V and 9 bases at J, with 12 bases in the middle. Here the CDR3 reads CASSLDLRGSPLHF. The CDR3 DNA is TGTGCCAGCAGTTTGGACCTCCGGGGTTCACCCCTCCACTTT.

The chain has TRBV5-4 and TRBJ1-3; D ambiguous. CDR1 is SGHNT, CDR2 YYREEE, per germline (reference sequence). Trimming pared 4 bases from V and 0 bases from J, leaving 8 bases between. This CDR3 is built from 14 residues. The CDR3, as DNA: TGTGCCAGCAGCCGAGAGAACTCTGGAAACACCATATATTTT. Translation: CASSRENSGNTIYF.

The chain combines TRBV5-1 with TRBJ2-5, with 7 bases identical to TRBD2. Germline assignment: CDR1 SGHRS and CDR2 YFSETQ. V shed 4 bases and J 5 bases; nucleotides not matched to a gene: 8. The CDR3 is 14 residues long. CDR3 amino acids: CASSVQGGRETQYF. The CDR3 nucleotides read TGCGCCAGCAGCGTTCAGGGAGGGCGGGAGACCCAGTACTTC.

The chain joins TRBV9 to TRBJ2-5; D gene unclear. The CDR3 runs to 14 residues. Germline CDR1 is SGDLS and CDR2 is YYNGEE. The germline V and J ends were trimmed by 2 bases and 1 base, with 9 bases remaining between them. The CDR3 bases are TGTGCCAGCAGCGTCAGTCTTACCCAAGAGACCCAGTACTTC. Translated: CASSVSLTQETQYF.

The chain is built from TRBV5-1 and TRBJ2-7; 10 positions agree with TRBD2. Germline assignment: CDR1 SGHRS and CDR2 YFSETQ. This CDR3 has 16 residues. The V and J ends lost 1 base and 5 bases, in that order; junction bases with no gene match: 9. The CDR3 DNA sequence: TGCGCCAGCAGCTTGCCTAGCGGGAGCGCTACGGACGAGCAGTACTTC. It yields the protein CASSLPSGSATDEQYF.

V and J are TRBV5-1 and TRBJ2-4; 7 nucleotides align to TRBD1. The CDR3 length is 16 residues. Looked up from germline, CDR1 is SGHRS and CDR2 is YFSETQ. The V gene end was trimmed by 1 base and the J gene end by 8 bases; junction bases not matched to a gene: 12. This CDR3 reads CASSLLGQTPRDIQYF. The CDR3 DNA reads TGCGCCAGCAGCTTGCTGGGACAGACCCCCCGGGACATTCAGTACTTC.

The chain employs TRBV7-8 and TRBJ1-1; TRBD1 matches 10 bases. Trimming removed 6 bases from V and 4 bases from J; junction bases left unmatched: 2. The CDR3 loop spans 13 amino acids. Germline loops: CDR1 SGHVS, CDR2 FQNEAQ. For the CDR3, the DNA is TGTGCCAGCAGGCGACAGGGGGCCACTGAAGCTTTCTTT. It specifies CASRRQGATEAFF.

The chain joins TRBV7-9 to TRBJ2-1; 7 bases are shared with TRBD2. This CDR3 comprises 15 residues. V dropped 0 bases and J dropped 3; count of bases not matched to a gene: 2. Germline-derived CDR1 and CDR2 are SEHNR and FQNEAQ (reference sequence). The CDR3 reads CASSLAGGRYNEQFF. The CDR3 region has the DNA TGTGCCAGCAGCTTAGCGGGAGGGCGCTACAATGAGCAGTTCTTC.

The chain combines TRBV10-1 with TRBJ2-2; D gene uncertain. CDR1 and CDR2 (germline): WNHNN, SYGVQD (reference sequence). CDR3 length equals 13 residues. Trimming shortened V by 3 bases and J by 4 bases, and 6 bases separated the two germline ends. CDR3 amino acids: CASSDMSTGELFF. The CDR3 bases are TGCGCCAGCAGTGATATGAGCACCGGGGAGCTGTTTTTT.

The chain is built from TRBV19 and TRBJ2-2; D is possibly TRBD1 (6 bases). The CDR3 loop spans 15 amino acids. CDR1 is LNHDA and CDR2 is SQIVND in the germline V gene (reference sequence). V lost 1 base, J lost 4 bases, and 10 bases lay in between. CDR3 sequence: CASSIVRGGTGELFF. For the CDR3, the DNA is TGTGCCAGTAGTATAGTCAGGGGCGGCACCGGGGAGCTGTTTTTT.

V is TRBV10-1 and J is TRBJ2-7, with D perhaps TRBD2 (5 bases). This CDR3 is 13 amino acids long. Trimming shortened V by 10 bases and J by 0 bases, and 13 bases separated the two germline ends. Looked up from germline, CDR1 is WNHNN and CDR2 is SYGVQD (reference sequence). CDR3 nucleotides: TGCGCCAAAGTGACCCGGGACTCCTACGAGCAGTACTTC. Translated, it gives CAKVTRDSYEQYF.

The J gene is TRBJ2-1, the V gene TRBV3-1 (or the pseudogene TRBV3-2), with 12 bases fitting TRBD2. The CDR3 spans 18 residues. The trim removed 0 bases at V and 4 bases at J, leaving 7 bases unmatched. Looked up from germline, CDR1 is LGHDT and CDR2 is YNNKEL (reference sequence). The CDR3 DNA reads as TGTGCCAGCAGCCAAGATCGTCTAGCGGGGGGGAATTACAATGAGCAGTTCTTC. Translated, it gives CASSQDRLAGGNYNEQFF.

V is TRBV5-1 and J is TRBJ2-5; 9 nucleotides agree with TRBD1. V trimming: 1 base; J trimming: 5 bases; junction bases outside the gene matches: 9. This CDR3 spans 16 amino acids. The germline gives CDR1 SGHRS, CDR2 YFSETQ. The CDR3 loop reads CASSLTGTGIGETQYF. In nucleotides, the CDR3 is TGCGCCAGCAGCTTGACCGGGACAGGGATTGGGGAGACCCAGTACTTC.

The rearrangement uses TRBV2 and TRBJ1-2; D gene ambiguous. Germline-derived CDR1 and CDR2 are SNHLY and FYNNEI. The CDR3 is 13 residues long. V lost 5 bases and J 6 bases, leaving 13 bases between the germline ends. CDR3 nucleotide sequence: TGTGCCAGCAGTAGCGAGGTTTTCGATGGCTACACCTTC. Its translation: CASSSEVFDGYTF. Together with reference TRBV2 and TRBJ1-2, the CDR3 gives the full variable domain: EPEVTQTPSHQVTQMGQEVILRCVPISNHLYFYWYRQILGQKVEFLVSFYNNEISEKSEIFDDQFSVERPDGSNFTLKIRSTKLEDSAMYFCASSSEVFDGYTFGSGTRLTVV.

This clone has only a few counts. The chain couples TRBV29-1 to TRBJ1-1, with D hard to call. CDR1 and CDR2 from the germline V gene are SQVTM and ANQGSEA. The CDR3 is 13 residues long. V lost 6 bases, J lost 1 base, and 12 bases lay in between. This CDR3 is CSVDSIWNTEAFF. CDR3 DNA sequence: TGCAGCGTCGATAGTATCTGGAACACTGAAGCTTTCTTT.

The V call is TRBV28, the J call TRBJ1-1; TRBD1 aligns across 9 bases. Unmatched junction bases numbered 4, after V lost 6 bases and J lost 5 bases. The V gene's germline CDR1 is MDHEN and CDR2 SYDVKM. The CDR3 sequence is 13 residues long. The CDR3: CASRGQGRTEAFF. Written as DNA, the CDR3 is TGTGCCAGCAGAGGACAGGGGAGGACTGAAGCTTTCTTT. The entire variable domain, with the rest obtained from reference TRBV28 and TRBJ1-1, is as follows: DVKVTQSSRYLVKRTGEKVFLECVQDMDHENMFWYRQDPGLGLRLIYFSYDVKMKEKGDIPEGYSVSREKKERFSLILESASTNQTSMYLCASRGQGRTEAFFGQGTRLTVV.

The chain links TRBV6-5 to TRBJ2-1; weak D call: TRBD2 (5 bases). Germline V lookup: CDR1 MNHEY, CDR2 SVGAGI. The CDR3 has 15 residues. The ends were cut back, 4 bases at V and 7 bases at J, with 17 bases in the middle. The CDR3 protein is CASSLRPRVWNEQFF. The CDR3 bases are TGTGCCAGCAGTTTAAGGCCGAGGGTTTGGAATGAGCAGTTCTTC.

This chain uses TRBV11-2 with TRBJ1-1; D unresolved. Germline assignment: CDR1 SGHAT and CDR2 FQNNGV. This CDR3 spans 12 amino acids. V lost 4 bases and J 7 bases, leaving 10 bases between the germline ends. CDR3 region: CASSSDWVEAFF. The DNA for the CDR3 is TGTGCCAGCAGCTCCGACTGGGTTGAAGCTTTCTTT.

V usage is TRBV29-1 and J usage is TRBJ1-3; no clear D. Germline-derived CDR1 and CDR2 are SQVTM and ANQGSEA. CDR3 length: 11 amino acids. The ends were cut back, 8 bases at V and 5 bases at J, with 10 bases in the middle. The CDR3 here is CSFGVRNTIYF. For the CDR3, the DNA is TGCAGCTTCGGGGTCCGAAACACCATATATTTT.